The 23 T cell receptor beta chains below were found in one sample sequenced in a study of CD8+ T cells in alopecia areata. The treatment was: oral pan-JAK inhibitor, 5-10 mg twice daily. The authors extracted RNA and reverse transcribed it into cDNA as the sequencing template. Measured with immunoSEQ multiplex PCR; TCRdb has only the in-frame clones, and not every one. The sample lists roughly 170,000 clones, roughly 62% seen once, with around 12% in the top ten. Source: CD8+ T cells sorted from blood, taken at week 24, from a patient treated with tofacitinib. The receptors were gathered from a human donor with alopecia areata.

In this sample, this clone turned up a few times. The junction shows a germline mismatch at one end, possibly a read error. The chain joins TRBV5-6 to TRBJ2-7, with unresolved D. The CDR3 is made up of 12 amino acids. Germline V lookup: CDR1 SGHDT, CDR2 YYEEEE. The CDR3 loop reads CASSLSSSEQYF. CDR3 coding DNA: TGTGCCAGCAGCTTGTCGTCCTCCGAGCAGTACTTC.

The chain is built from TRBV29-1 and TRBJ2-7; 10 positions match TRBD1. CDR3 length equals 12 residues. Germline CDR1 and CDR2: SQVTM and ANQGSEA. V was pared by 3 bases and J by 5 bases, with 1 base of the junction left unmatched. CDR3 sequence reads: CSVDGTGDEQYF. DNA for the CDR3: TGCAGCGTTGACGGGACAGGGGACGAGCAGTACTTC.

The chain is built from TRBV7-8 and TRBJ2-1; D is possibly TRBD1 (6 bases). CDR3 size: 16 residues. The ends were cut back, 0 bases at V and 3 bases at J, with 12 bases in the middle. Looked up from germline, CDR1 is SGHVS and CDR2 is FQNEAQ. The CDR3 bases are TGTGCCAGCAGCTTAGCGGGGTACAGGGACTACAATGAGCAGTTCTTC. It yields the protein CASSLAGYRDYNEQFF.

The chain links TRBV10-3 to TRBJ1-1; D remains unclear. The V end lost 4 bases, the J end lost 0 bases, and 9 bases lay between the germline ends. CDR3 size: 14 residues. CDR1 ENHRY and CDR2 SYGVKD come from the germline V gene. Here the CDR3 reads CAISVDNMNTEAFF. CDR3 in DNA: TGTGCCATCAGTGTTGACAACATGAACACTGAAGCTTTCTTT.

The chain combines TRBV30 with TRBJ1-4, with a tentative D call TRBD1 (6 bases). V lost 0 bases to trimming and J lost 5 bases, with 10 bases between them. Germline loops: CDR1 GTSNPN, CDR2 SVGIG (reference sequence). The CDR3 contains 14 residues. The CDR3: CAWSVGHSNEKLFF. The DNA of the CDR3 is TGTGCCTGGAGTGTGGGACACTCGAATGAAAAACTGTTTTTT.

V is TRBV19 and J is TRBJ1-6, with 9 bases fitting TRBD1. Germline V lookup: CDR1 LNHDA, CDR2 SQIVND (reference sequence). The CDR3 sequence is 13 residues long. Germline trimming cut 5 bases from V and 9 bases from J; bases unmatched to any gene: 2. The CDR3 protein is CASSAGQGSPLHF. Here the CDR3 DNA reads TGTGCCAGTAGTGCGGGACAGGGTTCACCCCTCCACTTT. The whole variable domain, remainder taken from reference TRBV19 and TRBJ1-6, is DGGITQSPKYLFRKEGQNVTLSCEQNLNHDAMYWYRQDPGQGLRLIYYSQIVNDFQKGDIAEGYSVSREKKESFPLTVTSAQKNPTAFYLCASSAGQGSPLHFGNGTRLTVT.

CDR3 loop: CASSPKPIHYEQYF. In nucleotides, the CDR3 is TGCGCCAGCAGCCCCAAACCAATACACTACGAGCAGTACTTC. The genes are TRBV4-1 and TRBJ2-7; no clear D gene. Trimming took 4 bases from V and 3 from J, leaving 13 bases between them. This CDR3 is built from 14 residues. Germline values: CDR1 MGHRA, CDR2 YSYEKL.

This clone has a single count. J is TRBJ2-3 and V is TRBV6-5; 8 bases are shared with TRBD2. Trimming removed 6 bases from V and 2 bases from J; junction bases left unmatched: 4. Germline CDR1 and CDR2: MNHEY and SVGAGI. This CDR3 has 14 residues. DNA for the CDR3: TGTGCCAGCAGGCCAGCGGGGGCCACAGATACGCAGTATTTT. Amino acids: CASRPAGATDTQYF.

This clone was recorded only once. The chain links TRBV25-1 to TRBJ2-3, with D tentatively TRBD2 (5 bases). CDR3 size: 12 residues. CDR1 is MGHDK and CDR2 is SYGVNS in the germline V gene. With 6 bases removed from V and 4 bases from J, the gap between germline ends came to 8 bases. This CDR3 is CASSLGADTQYF. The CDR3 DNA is TGTGCCAGCAGCCTGGGAGCAGATACGCAGTATTTT.

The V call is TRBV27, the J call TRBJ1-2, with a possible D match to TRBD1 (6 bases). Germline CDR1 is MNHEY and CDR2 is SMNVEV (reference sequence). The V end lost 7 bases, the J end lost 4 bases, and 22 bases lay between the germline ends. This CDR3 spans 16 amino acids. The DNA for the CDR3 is TGTGCCAGCATGTCGGGGGGTACAGGGTCGGTCTATGGCTACACCTTC. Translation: CASMSGGTGSVYGYTF.

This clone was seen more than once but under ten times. The CDR3, as DNA: TGCAGCGTTGAAGATCGGACAACCACTGAAGCTTTCTTT. It translates to CSVEDRTTTEAFF. This chain connects TRBV29-1 to TRBJ1-1, with a weak D call TRBD1 (5 bases). The germline V gene has CDR1 SQVTM and CDR2 ANQGSEA. Trimming removed 0 bases at V and 4 bases at J, with 9 bases between. The CDR3 runs to 13 residues.

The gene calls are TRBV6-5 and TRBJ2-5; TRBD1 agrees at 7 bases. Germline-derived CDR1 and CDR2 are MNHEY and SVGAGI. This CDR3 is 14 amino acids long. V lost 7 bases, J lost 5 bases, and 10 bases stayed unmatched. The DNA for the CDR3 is TGTGCCAGCACACCCGGGACAGCAGTTGAGACCCAGTACTTC. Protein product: CASTPGTAVETQYF.

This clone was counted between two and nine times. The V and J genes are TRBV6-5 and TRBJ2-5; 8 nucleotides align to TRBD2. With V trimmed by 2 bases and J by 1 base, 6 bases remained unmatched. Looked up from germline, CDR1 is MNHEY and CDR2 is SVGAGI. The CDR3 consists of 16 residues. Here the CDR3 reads CASSYDPAGAQETQYF. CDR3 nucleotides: TGTGCCAGCAGTTACGATCCAGCGGGGGCCCAAGAGACCCAGTACTTC.

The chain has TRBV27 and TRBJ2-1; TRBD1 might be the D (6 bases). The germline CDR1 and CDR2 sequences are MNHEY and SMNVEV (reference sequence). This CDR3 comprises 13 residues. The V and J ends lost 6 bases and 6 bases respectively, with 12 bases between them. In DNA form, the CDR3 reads TGTGCCAGCAGCTATGGACAGCCCAATGAGCAGTTCTTC. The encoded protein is CASSYGQPNEQFF.

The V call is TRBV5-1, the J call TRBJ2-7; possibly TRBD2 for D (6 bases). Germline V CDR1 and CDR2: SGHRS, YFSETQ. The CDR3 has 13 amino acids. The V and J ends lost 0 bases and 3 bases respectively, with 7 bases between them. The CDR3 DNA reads TGCGCCAGCAGCTTGGGGACTAACTACGAGCAGTACTTC. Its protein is CASSLGTNYEQYF.

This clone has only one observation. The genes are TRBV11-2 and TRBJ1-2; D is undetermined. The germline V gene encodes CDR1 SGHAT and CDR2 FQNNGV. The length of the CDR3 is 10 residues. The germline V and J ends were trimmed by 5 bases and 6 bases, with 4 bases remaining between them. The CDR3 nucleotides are TGTGCCAGCAGCCCGGATGGCTACACCTTC. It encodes CASSPDGYTF.

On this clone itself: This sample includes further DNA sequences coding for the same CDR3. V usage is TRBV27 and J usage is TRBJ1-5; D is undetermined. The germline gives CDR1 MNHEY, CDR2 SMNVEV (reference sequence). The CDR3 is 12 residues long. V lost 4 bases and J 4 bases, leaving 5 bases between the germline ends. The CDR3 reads CASSSGNQPQHF. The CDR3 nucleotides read TGTGCCAGCAGTTCTGGGAATCAGCCCCAGCATTTT.

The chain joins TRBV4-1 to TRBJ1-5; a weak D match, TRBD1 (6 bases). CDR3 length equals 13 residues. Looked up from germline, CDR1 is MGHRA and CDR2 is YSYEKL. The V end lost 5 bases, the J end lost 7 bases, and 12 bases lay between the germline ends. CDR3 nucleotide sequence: TGCGCCAGCAGCTCCGGGGGGGGCCAGCCCCAGCATTTT. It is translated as CASSSGGGQPQHF.

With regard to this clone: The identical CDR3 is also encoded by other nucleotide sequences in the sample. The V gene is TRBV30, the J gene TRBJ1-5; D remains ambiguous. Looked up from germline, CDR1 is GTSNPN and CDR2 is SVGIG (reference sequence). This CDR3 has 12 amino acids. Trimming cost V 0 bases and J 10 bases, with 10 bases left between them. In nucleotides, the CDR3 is TGTGCCTGGAGTGTACGAGGTCAACCCCAGCATTTT. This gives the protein CAWSVRGQPQHF.

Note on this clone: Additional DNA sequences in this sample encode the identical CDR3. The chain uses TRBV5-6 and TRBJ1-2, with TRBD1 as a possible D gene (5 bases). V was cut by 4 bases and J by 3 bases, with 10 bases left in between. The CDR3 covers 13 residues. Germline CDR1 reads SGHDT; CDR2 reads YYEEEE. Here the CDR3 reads CASSLGTDYGYTF. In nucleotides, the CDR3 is TGTGCCAGCAGCCTCGGGACGGACTATGGCTACACCTTC.

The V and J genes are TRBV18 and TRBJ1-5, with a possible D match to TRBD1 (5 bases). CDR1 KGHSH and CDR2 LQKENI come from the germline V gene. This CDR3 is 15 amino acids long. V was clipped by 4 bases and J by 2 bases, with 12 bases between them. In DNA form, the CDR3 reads TGTGCCAGCTCACTTAATGCCAGGGGCAATCAGCCCCAGCATTTT. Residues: CASSLNARGNQPQHF.

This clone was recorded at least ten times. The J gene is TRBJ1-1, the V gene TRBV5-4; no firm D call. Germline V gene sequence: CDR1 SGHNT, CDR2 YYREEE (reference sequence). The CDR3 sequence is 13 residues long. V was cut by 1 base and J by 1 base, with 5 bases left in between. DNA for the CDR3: TGTGCCAGCAGCTTGCGGCGGAACACTGAAGCTTTCTTT. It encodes CASSLRRNTEAFF.

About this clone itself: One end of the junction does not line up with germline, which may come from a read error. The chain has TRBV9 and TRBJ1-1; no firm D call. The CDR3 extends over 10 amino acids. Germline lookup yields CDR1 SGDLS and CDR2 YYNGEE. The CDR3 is CASSEWGPPF. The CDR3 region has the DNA TGTGCCAGCAGCGAATGGGGTCCCCCCTTT.